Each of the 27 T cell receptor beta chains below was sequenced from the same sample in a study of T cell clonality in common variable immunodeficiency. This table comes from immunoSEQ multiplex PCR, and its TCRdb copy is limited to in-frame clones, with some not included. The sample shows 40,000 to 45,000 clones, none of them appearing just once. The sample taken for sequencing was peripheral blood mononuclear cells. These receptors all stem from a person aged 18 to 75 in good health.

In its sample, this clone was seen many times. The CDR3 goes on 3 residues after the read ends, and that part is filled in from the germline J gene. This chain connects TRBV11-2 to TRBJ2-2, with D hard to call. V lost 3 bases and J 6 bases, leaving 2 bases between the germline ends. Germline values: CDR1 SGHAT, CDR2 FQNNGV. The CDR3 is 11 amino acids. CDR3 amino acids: CASSFAGELFF. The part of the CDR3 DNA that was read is TGTGCCAGCAGCTTCGCCGGGGAG.

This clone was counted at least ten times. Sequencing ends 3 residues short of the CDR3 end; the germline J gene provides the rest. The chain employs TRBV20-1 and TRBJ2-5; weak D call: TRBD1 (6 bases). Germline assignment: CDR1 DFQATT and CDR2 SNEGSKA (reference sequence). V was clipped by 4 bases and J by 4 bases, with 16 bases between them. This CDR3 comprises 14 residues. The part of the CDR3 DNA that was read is TGCAGTGCTACTACAGGGAAGGTGGGAGAGACC. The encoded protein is CSATTGKVGET. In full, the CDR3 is CSATTGKVGETQYF.

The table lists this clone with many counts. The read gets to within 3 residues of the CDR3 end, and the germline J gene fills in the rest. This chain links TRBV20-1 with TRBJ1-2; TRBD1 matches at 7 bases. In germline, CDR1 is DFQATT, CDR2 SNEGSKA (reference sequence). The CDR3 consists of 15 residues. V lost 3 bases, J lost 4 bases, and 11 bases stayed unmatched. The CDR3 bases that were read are TGCAGTGCTAGCACCCCCGGGACAGAGTTCTATGGC. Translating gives CSASTPGTEFYG. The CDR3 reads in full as CSASTPGTEFYGYTF.

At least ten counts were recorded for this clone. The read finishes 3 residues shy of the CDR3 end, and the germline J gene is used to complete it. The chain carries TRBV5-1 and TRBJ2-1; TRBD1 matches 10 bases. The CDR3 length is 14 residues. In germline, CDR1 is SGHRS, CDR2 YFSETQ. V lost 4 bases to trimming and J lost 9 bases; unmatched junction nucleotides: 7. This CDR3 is CASSKDRGTGEQFF. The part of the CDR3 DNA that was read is TGCGCCAGCAGCAAGGACAGGGGGACGGGTGAG.

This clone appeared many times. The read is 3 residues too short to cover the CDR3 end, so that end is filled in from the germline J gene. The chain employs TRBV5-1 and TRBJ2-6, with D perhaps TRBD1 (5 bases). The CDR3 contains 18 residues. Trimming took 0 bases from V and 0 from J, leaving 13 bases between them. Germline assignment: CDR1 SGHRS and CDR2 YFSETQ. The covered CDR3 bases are TGCGCCAGCAGCTTGGGCGAGACAGTCCACTCTGGGGCCAACGTC. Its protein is CASSLGETVHSGANV. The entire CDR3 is CASSLGETVHSGANVLTF.

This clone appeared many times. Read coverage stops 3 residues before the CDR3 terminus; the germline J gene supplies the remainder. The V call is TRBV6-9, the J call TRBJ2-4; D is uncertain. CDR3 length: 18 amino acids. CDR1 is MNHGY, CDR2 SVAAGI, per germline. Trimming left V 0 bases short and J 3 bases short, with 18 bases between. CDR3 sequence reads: CASSYSSFAELFKNIQYF. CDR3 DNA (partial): TGTGCCAGCAGTTATTCTTCCTTCGCGGAGCTTTTCAAAAACATT.

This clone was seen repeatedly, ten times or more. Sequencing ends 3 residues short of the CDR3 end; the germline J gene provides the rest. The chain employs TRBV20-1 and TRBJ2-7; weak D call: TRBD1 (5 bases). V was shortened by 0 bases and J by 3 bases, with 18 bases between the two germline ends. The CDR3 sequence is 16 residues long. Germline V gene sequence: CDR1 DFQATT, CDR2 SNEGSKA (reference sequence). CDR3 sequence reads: CSARDRDSLSYYEQYF. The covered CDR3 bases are TGCAGTGCTAGAGATAGAGACAGCCTGAGTTACTACGAG.

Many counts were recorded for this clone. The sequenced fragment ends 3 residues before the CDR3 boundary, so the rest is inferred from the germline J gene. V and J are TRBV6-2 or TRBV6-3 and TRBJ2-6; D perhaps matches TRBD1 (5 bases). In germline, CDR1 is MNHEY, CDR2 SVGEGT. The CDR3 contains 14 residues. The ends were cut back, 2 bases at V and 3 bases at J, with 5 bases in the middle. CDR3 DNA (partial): TGTGCCAGCAGTTACCAGGGTGGGGCCAACGTC. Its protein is CASSYQGGANV. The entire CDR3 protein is CASSYQGGANVLTF.

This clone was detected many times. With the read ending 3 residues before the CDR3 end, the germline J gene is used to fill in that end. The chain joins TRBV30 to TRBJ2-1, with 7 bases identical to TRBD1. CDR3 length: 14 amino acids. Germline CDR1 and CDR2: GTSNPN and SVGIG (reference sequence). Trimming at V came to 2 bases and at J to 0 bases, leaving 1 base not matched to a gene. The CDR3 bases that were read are TGTGCCTGGAGTCGGGACAGCTCCTACAATGAG. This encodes CAWSRDSSYNE. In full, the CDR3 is CAWSRDSSYNEQFF. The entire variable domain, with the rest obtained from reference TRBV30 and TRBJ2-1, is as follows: SQTIHQWPATLVQPVGSPLSLECTVEGTSNPNLYWYRQAAGRGLQLLFYSVGIGQISSEVPQNLSASRPQDRQFILSSKKLLLSDSGFYLCAWSRDSSYNEQFFGPGTRLTVL.

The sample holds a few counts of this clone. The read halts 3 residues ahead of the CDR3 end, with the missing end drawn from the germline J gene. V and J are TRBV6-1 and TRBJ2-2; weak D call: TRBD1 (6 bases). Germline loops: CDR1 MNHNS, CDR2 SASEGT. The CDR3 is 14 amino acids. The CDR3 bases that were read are TGTGCCAGCAGTGACCAGGGGTCCGATTCACCG. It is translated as CASSDQGSDSP. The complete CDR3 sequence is CASSDQGSDSPLFF.

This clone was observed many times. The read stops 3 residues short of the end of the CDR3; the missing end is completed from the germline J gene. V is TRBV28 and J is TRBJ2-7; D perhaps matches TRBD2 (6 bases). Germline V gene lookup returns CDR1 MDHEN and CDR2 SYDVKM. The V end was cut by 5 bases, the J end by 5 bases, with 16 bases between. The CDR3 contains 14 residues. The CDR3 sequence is CASSIPPGLHEQYF. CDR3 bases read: TGTGCCAGCAGTATACCTCCGGGACTCCACGAG.

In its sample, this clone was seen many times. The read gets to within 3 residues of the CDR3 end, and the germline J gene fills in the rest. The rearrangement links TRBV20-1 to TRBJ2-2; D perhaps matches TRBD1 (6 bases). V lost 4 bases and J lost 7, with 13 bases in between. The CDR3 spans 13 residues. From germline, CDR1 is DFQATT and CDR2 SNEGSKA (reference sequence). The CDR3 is CSAIYREHGELFF. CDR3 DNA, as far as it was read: TGCAGTGCTATTTACAGGGAACACGGGGAG.

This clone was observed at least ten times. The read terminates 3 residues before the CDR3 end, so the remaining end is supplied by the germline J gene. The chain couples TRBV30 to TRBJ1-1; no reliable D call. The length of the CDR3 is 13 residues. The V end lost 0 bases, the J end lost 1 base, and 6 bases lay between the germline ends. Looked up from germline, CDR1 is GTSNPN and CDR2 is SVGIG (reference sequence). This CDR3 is CAWSVAENTEAFF. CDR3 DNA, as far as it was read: TGTGCCTGGAGTGTCGCGGAGAACACTGAA.

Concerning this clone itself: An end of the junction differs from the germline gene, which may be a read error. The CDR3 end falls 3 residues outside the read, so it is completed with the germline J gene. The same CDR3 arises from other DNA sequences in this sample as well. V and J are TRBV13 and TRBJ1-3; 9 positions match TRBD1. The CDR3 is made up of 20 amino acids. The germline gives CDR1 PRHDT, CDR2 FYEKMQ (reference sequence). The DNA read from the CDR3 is TGTGCCAGCAGCTTAGGCCCGGGACAGGGTAATTCGTTATCTGGAAACACA. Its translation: CASSLGPGQGNSLSGNT. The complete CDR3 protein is CASSLGPGQGNSLSGNTIYF. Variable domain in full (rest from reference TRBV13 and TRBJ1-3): AAGVIQSPRHLIKEKRETATLKCYPIPRHDTVYWYQQGPGQDPQFLISFYEKMQSDKGSIPDRFSAQQFSDYHSELNMSSLELGDSALYFCASSLGPGQGNSLSGNTIYFGEGSWLTVV.

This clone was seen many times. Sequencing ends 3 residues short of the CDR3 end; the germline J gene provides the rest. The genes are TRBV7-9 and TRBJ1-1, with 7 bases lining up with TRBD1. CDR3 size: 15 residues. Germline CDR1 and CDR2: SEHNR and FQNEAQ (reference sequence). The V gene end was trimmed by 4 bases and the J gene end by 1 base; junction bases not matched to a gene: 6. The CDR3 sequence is CASSSGQVGNTEAFF. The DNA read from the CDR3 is TGTGCCAGCAGCTCCGGACAGGTCGGGAACACTGAA.

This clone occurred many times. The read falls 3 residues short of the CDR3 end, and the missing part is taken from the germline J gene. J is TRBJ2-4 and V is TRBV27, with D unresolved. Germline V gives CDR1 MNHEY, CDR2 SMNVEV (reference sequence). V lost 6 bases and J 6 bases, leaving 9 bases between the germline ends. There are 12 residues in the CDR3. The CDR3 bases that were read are TGTGCCAGCAGCCCCGGGTCAAACATT. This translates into CASSPGSNI. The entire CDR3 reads CASSPGSNIQYF.

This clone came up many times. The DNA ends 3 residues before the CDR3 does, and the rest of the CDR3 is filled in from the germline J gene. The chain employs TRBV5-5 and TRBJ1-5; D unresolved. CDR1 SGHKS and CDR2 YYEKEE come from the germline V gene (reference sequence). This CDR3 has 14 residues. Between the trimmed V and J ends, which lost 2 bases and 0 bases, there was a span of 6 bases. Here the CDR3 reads CASSFGYSNQPQHF. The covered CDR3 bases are TGTGCCAGCAGCTTCGGGTATAGCAATCAGCCC.

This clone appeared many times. CDR3 bases read: TGTGCCAGCACCACCTATAGCGGGAGGTCCCACAATGAG. Its protein is CASTTYSGRSHNE. From start to end, the CDR3 is CASTTYSGRSHNEQFF. The chain links TRBV5-4 to TRBJ2-1; 10 bases align to TRBD2. The CDR3 goes on 3 residues after the read ends, and that part is filled in from the germline J gene. The CDR3 has 16 residues. Trimming took 6 bases from V and 5 from J; bases not matched to a gene: 11. Germline loops: CDR1 SGHNT, CDR2 YYREEE (reference sequence).

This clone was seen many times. The CDR3 is CASSSLSGDNEQFF. The part of the CDR3 DNA that was read is TGCGCCAGCAGCTCCCTTAGCGGGGATAATGAG. The chain is built from TRBV5-1 and TRBJ2-1, with 8 bases lining up with TRBD2. Read sequence stops 3 residues before the CDR3 end, and the germline J gene provides the missing end. CDR1 is SGHRS and CDR2 is YFSETQ in the germline V gene. The CDR3 consists of 14 residues. J was trimmed by 7 bases and V by 3 bases; bases with no gene match: 6. Full variable domain (rest looked up from reference TRBV5-1 and TRBJ2-1): KAGVTQTPRYLIKTRGQQVTLSCSPISGHRSVSWYQQTPGQGLQFLFEYFSETQRNKGNFPGRFSGRQFSNSRSEMNVSTLELGDSALYLCASSSLSGDNEQFFGPGTRLTVL.

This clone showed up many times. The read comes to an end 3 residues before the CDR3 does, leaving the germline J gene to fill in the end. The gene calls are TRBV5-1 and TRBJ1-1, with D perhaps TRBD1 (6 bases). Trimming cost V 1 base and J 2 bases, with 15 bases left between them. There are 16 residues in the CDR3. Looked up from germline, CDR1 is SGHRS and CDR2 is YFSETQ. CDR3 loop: CASSLLDRRENTEAFF. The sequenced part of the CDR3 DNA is TGCGCCAGCAGCTTGTTGGACAGACGAGAAAACACTGAA.

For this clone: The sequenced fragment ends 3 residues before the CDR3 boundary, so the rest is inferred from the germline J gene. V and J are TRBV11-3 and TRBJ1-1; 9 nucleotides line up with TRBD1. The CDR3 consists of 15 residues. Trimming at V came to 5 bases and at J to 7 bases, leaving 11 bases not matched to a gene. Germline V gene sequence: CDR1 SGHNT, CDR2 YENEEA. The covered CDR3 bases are TGTGCCAGCAGCCCCGGCCCGTCGGGACAGGGTGAA. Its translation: CASSPGPSGQGE. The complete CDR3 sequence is CASSPGPSGQGEAFF.

Incomplete CDR3 DNA: TGTGCCAGTTCTCCTAGCGCCTTTGGGTTGGGCACAGATACG. Protein sequence: CASSPSAFGLGTDT. The full CDR3 reads CASSPSAFGLGTDTQYF. The V gene is TRBV19, the J gene TRBJ2-3; a weak D match, TRBD2 (6 bases). With the read ending 3 residues before the CDR3 end, the germline J gene is used to fill in that end. Germline V lookup: CDR1 LNHDA, CDR2 SQIVND (reference sequence). V lost 8 bases and J 1 base, leaving 22 bases between the germline ends. This CDR3 spans 17 amino acids.

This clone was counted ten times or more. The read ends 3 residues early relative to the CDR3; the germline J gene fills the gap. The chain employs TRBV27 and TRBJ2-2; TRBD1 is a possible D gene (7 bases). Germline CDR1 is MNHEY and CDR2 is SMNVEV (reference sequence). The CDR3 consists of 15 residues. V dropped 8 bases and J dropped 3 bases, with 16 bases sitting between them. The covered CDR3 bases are TGTGCCAGCCCCCCAGGGGGGCCGGACACCGGGGAG. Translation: CASPPGGPDTGE. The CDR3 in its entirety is CASPPGGPDTGELFF.

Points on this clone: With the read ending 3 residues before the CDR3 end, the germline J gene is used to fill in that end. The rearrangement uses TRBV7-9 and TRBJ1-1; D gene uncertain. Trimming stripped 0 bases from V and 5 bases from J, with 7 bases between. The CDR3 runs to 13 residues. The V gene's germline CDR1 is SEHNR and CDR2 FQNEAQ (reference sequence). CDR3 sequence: CASSLATRTEAFF. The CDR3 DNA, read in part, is TGTGCCAGCAGCTTAGCCACAAGGACTGAA.

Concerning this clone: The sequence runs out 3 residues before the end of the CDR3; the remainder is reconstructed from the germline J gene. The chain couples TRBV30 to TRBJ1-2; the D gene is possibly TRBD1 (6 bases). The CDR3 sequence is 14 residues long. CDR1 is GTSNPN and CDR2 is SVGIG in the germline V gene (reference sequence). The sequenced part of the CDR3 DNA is TGTGCCTGGAGCGACGGGGGGGCCTACAATGAC. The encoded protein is CAWSDGGAYND. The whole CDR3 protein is CAWSDGGAYNDYTF.

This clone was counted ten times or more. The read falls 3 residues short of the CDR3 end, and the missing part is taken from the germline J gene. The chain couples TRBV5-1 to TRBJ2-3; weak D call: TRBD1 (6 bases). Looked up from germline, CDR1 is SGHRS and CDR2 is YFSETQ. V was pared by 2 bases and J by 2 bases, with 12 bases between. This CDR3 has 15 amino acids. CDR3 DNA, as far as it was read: TGCGCCAGCAGCTTCGGACAGCCAACCACAGATACG. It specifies CASSFGQPTTDT. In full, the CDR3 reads CASSFGQPTTDTQYF.

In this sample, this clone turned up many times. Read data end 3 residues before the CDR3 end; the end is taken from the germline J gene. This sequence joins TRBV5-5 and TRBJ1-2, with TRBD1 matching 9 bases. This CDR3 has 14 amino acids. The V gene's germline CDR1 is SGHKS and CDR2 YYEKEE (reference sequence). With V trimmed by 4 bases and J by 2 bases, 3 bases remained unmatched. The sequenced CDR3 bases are TGTGCCAGCAGCCCCGGACAGGGGAACTATGGC. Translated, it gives CASSPGQGNYG. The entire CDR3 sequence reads CASSPGQGNYGYTF.